This T cell receptor beta chain derives from a study of blood T cell repertoires in COVID-19. Across the whole study: Sources were T cells, B-cell-depleted T cells, or PBMCs; the material itself was cDNA or gDNA.

Up to 2 weeks before entering the study, exposed participants had met a COVID-19 case. The table came from immunoSEQ multiplex PCR; TCRdb's copy has only in-frame clones and leaves some out. Here the sample spans 400,000 to 500,000 clones, approximately 91% being singletons. V gave up 0 bases and J gave up 5 bases; unmatched junction bases: 8. The CDR3 is 17 residues long. CDR1 and CDR2 (germline): KGHSH, LQKENI. This TCR came from a woman in her late teens or twenties who had been exposed to COVID-19. The material sequenced was PBMCs or T cells enriched from blood (not recorded which). The rearrangement links TRBV18 to TRBJ2-2, with 8 bases identical to TRBD2. The CDR3 sequence: CASSPPNRLAGTGELFF. CDR3 nucleotides: TGTGCCAGCTCACCACCGAATAGGCTAGCGGGTACCGGGGAGCTGTTTTTT.